The clone carrying this T cell receptor (beta chain) was counted many times. Its antigen is unknown. A single record per CDR3 protein comes from TCRdb applying MiXCR to the 5' RACE reads. The sample lists 130,000 to 150,000 distinct CDR3 sequences, approximately 6% occurring once. Trimming removed 0 bases from V and 5 bases from J, with 10 bases in between. In germline, CDR1 is MGHRA, CDR2 YSYEKL. This CDR3 comprises 15 residues. The data derive from a study of T-cell memory formation after mild COVID-19. Study-level findings and limits: The SARS-CoV-2 specificity of second-wave clones reaching peak at day 37 remained unverified. Some clones that responded turned up in pre-infection memory, which suggests that cross-reactive memory joined in.

The specimen was PBMCs or a T cell subset sorted from them (not recorded which). The genes are TRBV4-1 and TRBJ2-2, with a weak D call TRBD2 (6 bases). The clonotype comes from an adult woman who had mild COVID-19 (a few samples of this study predate the infection). Cell type and time point are not known. The CDR3 sequence: CASSQDRAGTGELFF. In DNA form, the CDR3 reads TGCGCCAGCAGCCAAGACAGGGCGGGAACCGGGGAGCTGTTTTTT.